This T cell receptor (beta chain) was recorded in a study of T cells after yellow fever vaccination. V shed 6 bases, J shed 7 bases, and the junction held 8 bases outside the gene matches. Germline lookup yields CDR1 DFQATT and CDR2 SNEGSKA (reference sequence). The CDR3 length is 13 residues. Many counts were recorded for this clonotype. Its antigen remains unknown. Points from the study as a whole: A minor fraction of clonotypes spanned both CD4 and CD8 compartments.

TCRdb used MiXCR to reprocess the 5' RACE reads, holding one entry per CDR3 protein. This table holds about 340,000 distinct CDR3 sequences, over 8% found once. This specimen consisted of PBMCs, obtained on the day of the first yellow fever vaccination. The TCR comes from a man aged 18 to 29 who received the YFV17D yellow fever vaccine. J is TRBJ1-4 and V is TRBV20-1; 7 nucleotides match TRBD1. CDR3 nucleotides: TGCAGTGCCACAGGGGAATGGGGTGAAAAACTGTTTTTT. Its protein product is CSATGEWGEKLFF.